This entry lists 30 T cell receptor beta chains sequenced from one sample in a study of T cells expressing NK-cell markers. TCRdb reanalyzed the 5' RACE reads and collapses them to one entry per CDR3 protein, without DNA. The table for this sample gives 300,000 to 500,000 distinct CDR3 sequences. Sequences were obtained from blood T cells: a sorted CD56 or NKG2C T cell subset, CD4+ or CD8+ T cells, or bulk PBMC T cells (not recorded which). The receptors stem from a woman in her forties or fifties in good health.

CDR3 amino acids: CASSLPTTGVNTEAFF. V and J are TRBV5-1 and TRBJ1-1; with no DNA, the TCRdb D assignment of TRBD1 cannot be verified. The CDR3 totals 16 residues. Germline assignment: CDR1 SGHRS and CDR2 YFSETQ. The variable domain in full, completed from reference TRBV5-1 and TRBJ1-1, reads KAGVTQTPRYLIKTRGQQVTLSCSPISGHRSVSWYQQTPGQGLQFLFEYFSETQRNKGNFPGRFSGRQFSNSRSEMNVSTLELGDSALYLCASSLPTTGVNTEAFFGQGTRLTVV.

The chain carries TRBV15 and TRBJ1-5. The CDR3 length is 16 residues. In germline, CDR1 is LNHNV, CDR2 YYDKDF (reference sequence). CDR3 protein: CATSRDRTGGNQPQHF.

This chain joins TRBV5-1 and TRBJ2-3; TCRdb's D call of TRBD1 is untestable without DNA. The CDR3 length is 15 residues. Germline CDR1 and CDR2: SGHRS and YFSETQ. The CDR3 loop reads CASSLVTGSTDTQYF.

The chain is built from TRBV7-8 and TRBJ2-1. The germline V gene encodes CDR1 SGHVS and CDR2 FQNEAQ. CDR3 length: 12 residues. This chain's CDR3 is CASSQPVNEQFF.

The CDR3 spells CASAGQGTNEQFF. The chain recombines TRBV2 with TRBJ2-1; TCRdb selects TRBD1, and the lack of DNA leaves this call unchecked. Germline assignment: CDR1 SNHLY and CDR2 FYNNEI. The CDR3 length is 13 residues. The whole variable domain, remainder taken from reference TRBV2 and TRBJ2-1, is EPEVTQTPSHQVTQMGQEVILRCVPISNHLYFYWYRQILGQKVEFLVSFYNNEISEKSEIFDDQFSVERPDGSNFTLKIRSTKLEDSAMYFCASAGQGTNEQFFGPGTRLTVL.

J is TRBJ2-4 and V is TRBV7-9; no DNA is available, so the TRBD1 call from TCRdb remains unchecked. Germline V lookup: CDR1 SEHNR, CDR2 FQNEAQ (reference sequence). The length of the CDR3 is 17 residues. CDR3 protein: CASSPAGGFGAKNIQYF.

The CDR3: CASSSTGGGQPQHF. The chain joins TRBV12-3 or TRBV12-4 to TRBJ1-5; TCRdb selects TRBD1, and the lack of DNA leaves this call unchecked. This CDR3 comprises 14 residues.

The chain has TRBV29-1 and TRBJ2-3; absent DNA, TCRdb's TRBD1 call cannot be checked. Germline CDR1 reads SQVTM; CDR2 reads ANQGSEA. This CDR3 has 13 residues. CDR3 sequence: CSVDRGTADTQYF.

V and J are TRBV6-6 and TRBJ2-1; with no DNA, the TCRdb D assignment of TRBD1 cannot be verified. The CDR3 sequence is 14 residues long. The V gene's germline CDR1 is MNHNY and CDR2 SVGAGI (reference sequence). The CDR3 loop is CASSFGGRTNEQFF.

This chain joins TRBV20-1 and TRBJ1-1; TCRdb's D gene call, TRBD1, goes unchecked for lack of DNA. CDR3 length: 13 residues. Germline CDR1 and CDR2: DFQATT and SNEGSKA (reference sequence). CDR3 protein: CSATGTLRTEAFF.

The chain couples TRBV19 to TRBJ1-4. The CDR3 consists of 15 residues. Germline lookup yields CDR1 LNHDA and CDR2 SQIVND (reference sequence). The CDR3 reads CASRFRRATNEKLFF.

V is TRBV5-1 and J is TRBJ2-1; TCRdb returns TRBD1, unconfirmable since there is no DNA. Per germline, CDR1 SGHRS and CDR2 YFSETQ. This CDR3 contains 14 residues. CDR3 sequence: CASSPLQGVDEQFF. Based on the CDR3 plus reference TRBV5-1 and TRBJ2-1, the full variable domain is KAGVTQTPRYLIKTRGQQVTLSCSPISGHRSVSWYQQTPGQGLQFLFEYFSETQRNKGNFPGRFSGRQFSNSRSEMNVSTLELGDSALYLCASSPLQGVDEQFFGPGTRLTVL.

This sequence joins TRBV5-6 and TRBJ2-3. The V gene's germline CDR1 is SGHDT and CDR2 YYEEEE. The CDR3 is 13 residues long. CDR3 sequence: CASSRPSTDTQYF.

The V call is TRBV3-1, the J call TRBJ2-5; TCRdb proposes TRBD2, but this gene call is untestable without DNA. The CDR3 covers 14 residues. Germline values: CDR1 LGHDT, CDR2 YNNKEL (reference sequence). This CDR3 reads CASSQAGTRKTQYF.

This chain uses TRBV20-1 with TRBJ1-2. The CDR3 consists of 12 residues. Per germline, CDR1 DFQATT and CDR2 SNEGSKA (reference sequence). The CDR3 protein is CSATTNKGGYTF.

The rearrangement links TRBV20-1 to TRBJ2-5; TCRdb indicates TRBD2, and absent DNA this call remains unverified. This CDR3 has 16 residues. The germline V gene has CDR1 DFQATT and CDR2 SNEGSKA (reference sequence). The CDR3 protein is CSARDLMGLAGETQYF.

V usage is TRBV27 and J usage is TRBJ2-1. CDR3 length: 13 residues. The germline CDR1 and CDR2 sequences are MNHEY and SMNVEV (reference sequence). Here the CDR3 reads CASRGIVGDEQFF.

This chain uses TRBV5-1 with TRBJ2-1; TCRdb calls TRBD2, which cannot be checked without DNA. Germline V gene lookup returns CDR1 SGHRS and CDR2 YFSETQ. The CDR3 loop spans 13 amino acids. Here the CDR3 reads CASSPGLPNEQFF.

The CDR3 here is CASRPLNYGYTF. V usage is TRBV28 and J usage is TRBJ1-2. Germline lookup yields CDR1 MDHEN and CDR2 SYDVKM. This CDR3 has 12 amino acids.

V usage is TRBV10-2 and J usage is TRBJ2-5; TCRdb outputs TRBD1, but without DNA this stays unchecked. The CDR3 consists of 16 residues. Germline-derived CDR1 and CDR2 are WSHSY and SAAADI. CDR3: CASCPLGSIGQETQYF.

The V gene is TRBV5-1, the J gene TRBJ2-2; TCRdb lists TRBD1, though no DNA is available to test this call. Looked up from germline, CDR1 is SGHRS and CDR2 is YFSETQ. The CDR3 runs 15 residues. CDR3 sequence: CASSLEAGVLGELFF.

The chain combines TRBV11-2 with TRBJ1-1. Germline V gives CDR1 SGHAT, CDR2 FQNNGV. The CDR3 covers 15 residues. The CDR3 sequence: CASSLVRGPNTEAFF.

The rearrangement uses TRBV29-1 and TRBJ2-2; the TCRdb D gene call, TRBD2, has no DNA to confirm it. The CDR3 is 14 residues long. Germline V CDR1 and CDR2: SQVTM, ANQGSEA. CDR3 loop: CSVARGATSGELFF.

This sequence joins TRBV6-5 and TRBJ1-6; absent DNA, TCRdb's TRBD1 call cannot be checked. CDR3 length: 16 residues. Germline V gives CDR1 MNHEY, CDR2 SVGAGI. The chain's CDR3 is CASSRQGGTYNSPLHF.

This chain links TRBV11-2 with TRBJ2-3; absent DNA, TCRdb's TRBD2 call cannot be checked. This CDR3 spans 18 amino acids. Looked up from germline, CDR1 is SGHAT and CDR2 is FQNNGV. This CDR3 is CASSLEGLAGGHTDTQYF.

The chain couples TRBV11-3 to TRBJ2-1. Germline values: CDR1 SGHNT, CDR2 YENEEA. This CDR3 is 15 amino acids long. The CDR3 here is CASSPYRSSYNEQFF.

The chain uses TRBV27 and TRBJ1-6. Per the germline V gene, CDR1 is MNHEY and CDR2 is SMNVEV (reference sequence). The CDR3 contains 14 residues. The CDR3 here is CASSRLPPGLPLHF.

The rearrangement joins TRBV7-2 to TRBJ1-2; absent DNA, TCRdb's TRBD1 call cannot be checked. The CDR3 is 17 amino acids. CDR1 is SGHTA, CDR2 FQGNSA, per germline. CDR3 sequence: CASSSKTGQPVGNGYTF.

The chain combines TRBV29-1 with TRBJ2-5; without DNA, the TCRdb call of TRBD1 cannot be checked. The germline CDR1 and CDR2 sequences are SQVTM and ANQGSEA. This CDR3 has 11 amino acids. CDR3: CSVQDSETQYF.

The genes are TRBV2 and TRBJ2-5; TCRdb returns TRBD2, unconfirmable since there is no DNA. CDR1 is SNHLY, CDR2 FYNNEI, per germline. The CDR3 covers 14 residues. The CDR3 region is CASNPLGQLETQYF.